Following are 23 T cell receptor beta chains from one sample sequenced in a study of blood T cell repertoires in COVID-19. The method was immunoSEQ multiplex PCR; TCRdb's version includes in-frame clones alone and lacks a portion of them. The sample carries roughly 150,000 clones, roughly 80% recorded once. Sequenced input: PBMCs or T cells enriched from blood (not recorded which). These TCRs come from a woman between 35 and 50 years old with acute COVID-19.

V and J are TRBV6-1 and TRBJ2-5; weak D call: TRBD1 (5 bases). Germline CDR1 MNHNS, CDR2 SASEGT. The CDR3 is 15 residues long. Trimming pared 3 bases from V and 4 bases from J, leaving 15 bases between. In DNA form, the CDR3 reads TGTGCCAGCAGTGAGGCGCAGGGAAGGTCAGAGACCCAGTACTTC. Its translation: CASSEAQGRSETQYF.

The table lists this clone with a few counts. V gene TRBV11-2 combines with J gene TRBJ2-7, with 8 bases fitting TRBD1. Germline CDR1 reads SGHAT; CDR2 reads FQNNGV. V shed 1 base, J shed 4 bases, and the junction held 9 bases outside the gene matches. CDR3 size: 16 residues. Here the CDR3 reads CASSLVTGVNWYEQYF. The DNA for the CDR3 is TGTGCCAGCAGCTTAGTGACAGGGGTGAATTGGTACGAGCAGTACTTC.

The chain uses TRBV24-1 and TRBJ2-1; TRBD2 matches at 8 bases. The CDR3 has 16 residues. Germline V gives CDR1 KGHDR, CDR2 SFDVKD. V lost 3 bases and J lost 2; bases outside the gene matches: 5. CDR3 region: CATSDRLATAYNEQFF. In DNA form, the CDR3 reads TGTGCCACCAGTGATCGACTAGCGACAGCCTACAATGAGCAGTTCTTC.

The chain links TRBV12-3 or TRBV12-4 to TRBJ2-2; D not certain. This CDR3 has 11 residues. V lost 5 bases and J lost 6, with 4 bases in between. CDR3 loop: CASSPAGELFF. CDR3 bases: TGTGCCAGCAGTCCCGCCGGGGAGCTGTTTTTT.

This chain joins TRBV30 and TRBJ2-7; D may be TRBD1 (6 bases). This CDR3 spans 13 amino acids. Germline-derived CDR1 and CDR2 are GTSNPN and SVGIG (reference sequence). With 3 bases removed from V and 6 bases from J, the gap between germline ends came to 15 bases. CDR3 region: CAWSVRGGLEQYF. The CDR3 DNA is TGTGCCTGGAGCGTTCGAGGGGGTCTCGAGCAGTACTTC.

The V gene is TRBV13, the J gene TRBJ2-1; D possibly corresponds to TRBD2 (5 bases). Per the germline V gene, CDR1 is PRHDT and CDR2 is FYEKMQ (reference sequence). This CDR3 has 18 residues. The V end was cut by 2 bases, the J end by 0 bases, with 17 bases between. CDR3 nucleotide sequence: TGTGCCAGCAGCTTATCAGGACTGGAGGAGGTCTCCTACAATGAGCAGTTCTTC. It encodes CASSLSGLEEVSYNEQFF.

CDR3 residues: CASSPQGINQPQHF. In DNA, the CDR3 is TGTGCCAGCAGCCCCCAGGGGATTAATCAGCCCCAGCATTTT. The genes are TRBV5-5 and TRBJ1-5, with D tentatively TRBD1 (6 bases). Germline CDR1 and CDR2: SGHKS and YYEKEE (reference sequence). This CDR3 contains 14 residues. Trimming took off 4 bases at V and 4 bases at J, with 12 bases between the two ends.

This CDR3 is CASSGRGLSYEQYF. The CDR3, as DNA: TGTGCCAGCAGTGGGAGGGGGCTCTCCTACGAGCAGTACTTC. This chain connects TRBV2 to TRBJ2-7; the D gene is possibly TRBD1 (7 bases). The CDR3 extends over 14 amino acids. Trimming cost V 4 bases and J 0 bases, with 10 bases left between them. In germline, CDR1 is SNHLY, CDR2 FYNNEI. Full variable domain (outside the CDR3, taken from reference TRBV2 and TRBJ2-7): EPEVTQTPSHQVTQMGQEVILRCVPISNHLYFYWYRQILGQKVEFLVSFYNNEISEKSEIFDDQFSVERPDGSNFTLKIRSTKLEDSAMYFCASSGRGLSYEQYFGPGTRLTVT.

The rearrangement links TRBV6-5 to TRBJ2-7; 7 positions agree with TRBD2. The CDR3 totals 15 residues. Germline V gives CDR1 MNHEY, CDR2 SVGAGI. V was clipped by 0 bases and J by 4 bases; unmatched bases: 6. The chain's CDR3 is CASSYSDAGAYEQYF. The DNA of the CDR3 is TGTGCCAGCAGTTACTCGGATGCGGGAGCTTACGAGCAGTACTTC.

This chain links TRBV20-1 with TRBJ2-1; 9 bases fit TRBD2. The CDR3 is 14 amino acids. The V gene end was trimmed by 3 bases and the J gene end by 7 bases; junction bases not matched to a gene: 7. Germline V gene data show CDR1 as DFQATT and CDR2 as SNEGSKA (reference sequence). CDR3 amino acids: CSASGSGSGNEQFF. For the CDR3, the DNA is TGCAGTGCTAGTGGTAGCGGGAGCGGAAATGAGCAGTTCTTC.

The chain uses TRBV6-2 or TRBV6-3 and TRBJ2-3; the D gene is possibly TRBD2 (6 bases). The CDR3 totals 15 residues. Per the germline V gene, CDR1 is MNHEY and CDR2 is SVGEGT. V lost 2 bases and J lost 10, with 19 bases in between. The CDR3 sequence: CASSYLKGAGISQYF. CDR3 coding DNA: TGTGCCAGCAGTTACCTCAAAGGGGCGGGGATTTCGCAGTATTTT.

V usage is TRBV5-1 and J usage is TRBJ1-6; D is possibly TRBD1 (5 bases). This CDR3 spans 19 amino acids. CDR1 and CDR2 (germline): SGHRS, YFSETQ. The V end lost 0 bases, the J end lost 0 bases, and 16 bases lay between the germline ends. This CDR3 reads CASSLVGGGLSSYNSPLHF. The CDR3 bases are TGCGCCAGCAGCTTGGTTGGGGGAGGCCTCAGCTCCTATAATTCACCCCTCCACTTT.

The chain uses TRBV6-2 or TRBV6-3 and TRBJ1-1; D gene ambiguous. Germline V lookup: CDR1 MNHEY, CDR2 SVGEGT. This CDR3 spans 13 amino acids. V was trimmed by 2 bases and J by 3 bases, leaving 7 bases between them. CDR3 DNA sequence: TGTGCCAGCAGTTACGTCCAGGACACTGAAGCTTTCTTT. Encoded protein: CASSYVQDTEAFF.

The DNA of the CDR3 is TGTGCCAGCAGCCATACTAGGGCGGGGGCTGGAAACACCATATATTTT. Protein: CASSHTRAGAGNTIYF. The chain couples TRBV7-8 to TRBJ1-3, with D possibly TRBD1 on 5 matching bases. CDR1 and CDR2 (germline): SGHVS, FQNEAQ. This CDR3 spans 16 amino acids. The V and J ends lost 5 bases and 2 bases respectively, with 16 bases between them.

The rearrangement links TRBV7-9 to TRBJ2-5; TRBD2 matches 10 bases. J lost 1 base, V lost 1 base, and 3 bases had no gene match. From germline, CDR1 is SEHNR and CDR2 FQNEAQ (reference sequence). The CDR3 length is 16 residues. CDR3 loop: CASSLGTSGFQETQYF. The CDR3 DNA follows: TGTGCCAGCAGCTTAGGGACTAGCGGATTCCAAGAGACCCAGTACTTC.

The chain combines TRBV7-8 with TRBJ2-7, with 13 bases fitting TRBD2. This CDR3 comprises 14 residues. Germline V CDR1 and CDR2: SGHVS, FQNEAQ. After removal of 6 bases from V and 6 bases from J, the junction contained 5 bases not matched to a gene. CDR3 nucleotides: TGTGCCAGCAGACCTGGACTAGCGGGAGTCGAGCAGTACTTC. Translated, it gives CASRPGLAGVEQYF.

This rearrangement joins TRBV19 to TRBJ1-1; no clear D gene. The CDR3 consists of 15 residues. Germline loops: CDR1 LNHDA, CDR2 SQIVND (reference sequence). Deletions cut 0 bases from V and 7 bases from J, with 15 bases between. CDR3 coding DNA: TGTGCCAGTAGTATAGAGGCTAAGAGGCCCTATGAAGCTTTCTTT. Residues: CASSIEAKRPYEAFF.

The chain employs TRBV7-3 and TRBJ2-3, with 7 bases matching TRBD1. This CDR3 spans 14 amino acids. CDR1 and CDR2 from the germline V gene are SGHTA and FQGTGA. Trimming removed 5 bases from V and 0 bases from J; junction bases left unmatched: 2. The CDR3 region has the DNA TGTGCCAGCAGCCTACAGGGGAGCACAGATACGCAGTATTTT. Translating gives CASSLQGSTDTQYF.

The CDR3 nucleotides read TGTGCCAGCACCCCCGAGCCGGTGACTCGCTCTGGAAACACCATATATTTT. The encoded protein is CASTPEPVTRSGNTIYF. The chain carries TRBV7-6 and TRBJ1-3; D remains ambiguous. The CDR3 has 17 residues. The V end was cut by 7 bases, the J end by 0 bases, with 19 bases between. The V gene's germline CDR1 is SGHVS and CDR2 FNYEAQ.

This rearrangement joins TRBV3-1 (or the pseudogene TRBV3-2) to TRBJ2-7; 8 nucleotides agree with TRBD2. J was trimmed by 5 bases and V by 2 bases; bases with no gene match: 2. Germline loops: CDR1 LGHDT, CDR2 YNNKEL (reference sequence). CDR3 length: 13 residues. CDR3 amino acids: CASSQTGGHEQYV. DNA of the CDR3: TGTGCCAGCAGCCAAACGGGAGGGCACGAGCAGTACGTC.

The rearrangement links TRBV7-2 to TRBJ2-1; 7 nucleotides match TRBD2. Germline lookup yields CDR1 SGHTA and CDR2 FQGNSA. The CDR3 loop spans 14 amino acids. Trimming at V came to 3 bases and at J to 5 bases, leaving 4 bases not matched to a gene. The CDR3 nucleotides are TGTGCCAGCAGCTTTCAACGGGAGGACAATGAGCAGTTCTTC. This codes for CASSFQREDNEQFF. The full variable domain, its missing parts supplied by reference TRBV7-2 and TRBJ2-1, is GAGVSQSPSNKVTEKGKDVELRCDPISGHTALYWYRQSLGQGLEFLIYFQGNSAPDKSGLPSDRFSAERTGGSVSTLTIQRTQQEDSAVYLCASSFQREDNEQFFGPGTRLTVL.

The chain is built from TRBV5-6 and TRBJ2-5; 10 bases map to TRBD2. V was pared by 4 bases and J by 5 bases, with 5 bases of the junction left unmatched. This CDR3 is 14 amino acids long. Germline CDR1 SGHDT, CDR2 YYEEEE. DNA of the CDR3: TGTGCCAGCAGCCTATCGACTAGCGGGGAGACCCAGTACTTC. It yields the protein CASSLSTSGETQYF.

The chain employs TRBV6-5 and TRBJ1-5; 7 bases map to TRBD1. Unmatched junction bases numbered 9, after V lost 3 bases and J lost 7 bases. The CDR3 has 15 residues. Germline CDR1 and CDR2: MNHEY and SVGAGI. The chain's CDR3 is CASSYQSRGLQPQHF. The DNA of the CDR3 is TGTGCCAGCAGTTATCAGAGCAGGGGGTTACAGCCCCAGCATTTT.